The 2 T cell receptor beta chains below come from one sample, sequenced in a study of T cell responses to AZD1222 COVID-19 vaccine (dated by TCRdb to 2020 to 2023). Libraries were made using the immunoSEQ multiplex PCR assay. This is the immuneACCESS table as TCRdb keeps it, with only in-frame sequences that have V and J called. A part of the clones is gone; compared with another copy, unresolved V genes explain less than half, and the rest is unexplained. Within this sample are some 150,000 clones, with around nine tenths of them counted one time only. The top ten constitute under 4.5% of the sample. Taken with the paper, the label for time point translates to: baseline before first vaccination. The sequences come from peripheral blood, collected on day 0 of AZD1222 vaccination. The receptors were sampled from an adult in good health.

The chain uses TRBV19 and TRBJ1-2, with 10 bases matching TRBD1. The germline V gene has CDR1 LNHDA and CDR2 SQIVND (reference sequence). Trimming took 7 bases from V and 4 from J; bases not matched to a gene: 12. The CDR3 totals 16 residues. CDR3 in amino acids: CASTYRDRGFGYGYTF. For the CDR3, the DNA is TGTGCCAGTACCTACCGGGACAGGGGATTTGGCTATGGCTACACCTTC.

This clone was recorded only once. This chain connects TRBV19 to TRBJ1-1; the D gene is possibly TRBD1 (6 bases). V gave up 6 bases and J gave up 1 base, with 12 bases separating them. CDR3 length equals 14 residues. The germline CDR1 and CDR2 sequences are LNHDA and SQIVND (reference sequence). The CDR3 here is CASRAYRENTEAFF. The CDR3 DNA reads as TGTGCCAGTAGAGCTTACAGGGAGAACACTGAAGCTTTCTTT.